The clone carrying this T cell receptor (beta chain) was counted at least ten times. The junction differs from germline at one of its ends, possibly a read error. The germline V gene encodes CDR1 SGHRS and CDR2 YFSETQ. The CDR3 is 15 amino acids. Regarding time point: persistent/refractory GD, antithyroid drugs over 5 years with positive TRAb. Making the TCR library involved RNA that had been extracted from PBMCs. Per American Thyroid Association guidelines, Graves' disease was diagnosed. In Xi'an, China, an endocrinology department was the source of patients. Tubes containing EDTA received 7 to 10 milliliters of drawn peripheral blood. This sample is drawn from a study of regulatory T cells in long-lasting Graves disease. Combining iRepertoire HTBI primers with Arm-PCR of CDR3 regions, the authors built TCR beta libraries. TCRdb recomputed calls from the multiplex PCR reads with MiXCR, one row per CDR3 protein. The profile shows 600,000 to 850,000 distinct CDR3 sequences, about 30% of them singletons.

This chain uses TRBV5-1 with TRBJ1-4; D remains unclear. The material sequenced was peripheral blood mononuclear cells (PBMCs), taken when the disease was refractory, from a patient treated with antithyroid drugs. The clonotype comes from a female donor with Graves disease. The CDR3 nucleotides read TGTGCCAGCAGCTTAGACGGGACAACTAATGAAAAACTGTTTTTT. Protein sequence: CASSLDGTTNEKLFF.